These T cell receptor beta chains were read from a single sample in a study of HIV-infected patients and healthy controls. TCRdb passed the 5' RACE reads through MiXCR, listing each CDR3 protein once. The data contain approximately 17,000 distinct CDR3 sequences, 9.4% of them singletons. The source material was blood. The receptors come from an adult in good health. CDR3s include the opening cysteine and the closing phenylalanine or tryptophan. Each record gives: V gene, D gene, J gene, clone size, CDR3 protein, CDR3 DNA. A D gene is named only where the DNA matches it firmly. The listing skips clone size in some rows; elsewhere it reads once, few, many or a size class.

TRBV27	TRBD2	TRBJ2-3	many	CASSFGTSSSDTQYF	TGTGCCAGCAGTTTTGGGACTAGCAGTTCAGATACGCAGTATTTT
TRBV6-2/TRBV6-3	NA	TRBJ2-1	few	CASSYGGSGNEQFF	TGTGCCAGCAGTTACGGCGGTAGCGGTAATGAGCAGTTCTTC
TRBV12-5	NA	TRBJ2-1	NA	CASGLVTPGPDEQFF	TGTGCTAGTGGTTTGGTAACCCCCGGTCCCGATGAGCAGTTCTTC
TRBV7-9	NA	TRBJ1-4	many	CASSFPTDEKLFF	TGTGCCAGCAGCTTCCCGACAGATGAAAAACTGTTTTTT
TRBV5-1	NA	TRBJ1-2	many	CASSLGARSYTANYGYTF	TGCGCCAGCAGCTTGGGAGCCAGGTCGTACACTGCTAACTATGGCTACACCTTC
TRBV5-1	NA	TRBJ2-1	few	CATAAGDRFSYNEQFF	TGCGCGACAGCAGCGGGGGACAGGTTCTCCTACAATGAGCAGTTCTTC
TRBV29-1	TRBD2	TRBJ2-7	many	CSVGGTSGTYEQYF	TGCAGCGTTGGTGGGACTAGCGGGACCTACGAGCAGTACTTC
TRBV29-1	NA	TRBJ1-2	NA	CSASPGMKDGYTF	TGCAGCGCCTCGCCCGGGATGAAAGATGGCTACACCTTC
TRBV28	NA	TRBJ2-6	NA	CASSILGGPSVLTF	TGTGCCAGCAGCATCCTGGGGGGGCCCAGCGTCCTGACTTTC
TRBV28	NA	TRBJ2-5	medium-sized	CASSPGTQETQYF	TGTGCCAGCAGCCCCGGGACCCAAGAGACCCAGTACTTC
TRBV7-8	TRBD2	TRBJ2-3	many	CASSPRTSGITDTQYF	TGTGCCAGCAGCCCAAGGACTAGCGGAATCACAGATACGCAGTATTTT
TRBV29-1	TRBD1	TRBJ1-1	medium-sized	CSVQSGTGVTEAFF	TGCAGCGTTCAGTCGGGGACAGGGGTAACTGAAGCTTTCTTT
TRBV6-5	NA	TRBJ1-2	many	CASSYTASNYGYTF	TGTGCCAGCAGTTATACAGCTTCCAACTATGGCTACACCTTC
TRBV29-1	NA	TRBJ2-5	few	CSVDRRGQGRQETQYF	TGCAGCGTTGACCGAAGAGGACAAGGACGCCAAGAGACCCAGTACTTC
TRBV11-2	NA	TRBJ2-7	medium-sized	CASSPWPYEQYF	TGTGCCAGCAGCCCCTGGCCCTACGAGCAGTACTTC
TRBV25-1	NA	TRBJ2-1	NA	CASNWGDGEQFF	TGTGCCAGCAATTGGGGGGACGGTGAGCAGTTCTTC
TRBV6-5	NA	TRBJ2-3	NA	CASSRLVTDTQYF	TGTGCCAGCAGCCGACTAGTGACAGATACGCAGTATTTT
TRBV19	NA	TRBJ1-5	NA	CASSPYSTVNQPQHF	TGTGCCAGTAGCCCATACAGTACGGTGAATCAGCCCCAGCATTTT
TRBV11-2	NA	TRBJ2-3	once	CASSLRDTQYF	TGTGCCAGCAGCTTGAGGGATACGCAGTATTTT
TRBV4-3	NA	TRBJ1-2	medium-sized	CASSQDLGGRNYGYTF	TGCGCCAGCAGCCAAGATTTAGGGGGTCGGAACTATGGCTACACCTTC
TRBV12-3/TRBV12-4	TRBD1	TRBJ2-3	many	CASSTGTADTQYF	TGTGCCAGCAGCACCGGGACAGCAGATACGCAGTATTTT
TRBV7-2	TRBD2	TRBJ2-3	many	CASSSARGRATDTQYF	TGTGCCAGCAGCTCGGCCCGCGGGAGGGCCACAGATACGCAGTATTTT
TRBV11-2	NA	TRBJ2-6	medium-sized	CASSSMTYIVSGANVLTF	TGTGCCAGCAGCTCGATGACATATATTGTTTCTGGGGCCAACGTCCTGACTTTC
TRBV7-2	TRBD2	TRBJ2-1	many	CASSLALAGIYNEQFF	TGTGCCAGCAGCTTAGCTCTAGCGGGGATATACAATGAGCAGTTCTTC
TRBV6-4	NA	TRBJ1-5	medium-sized	CASSEGSNQPQHF	TGTGCCAGCAGTGAGGGGAGCAATCAGCCCCAGCATTTT
TRBV5-6	NA	TRBJ1-2	NA	CASSLVSGDGYTF	TGTGCCAGCAGCTTGGTCTCTGGGGATGGCTACACCTTC
TRBV3-1	TRBD2	TRBJ2-7	NA	CASSHSGTSGYEQYF	TGTGCCAGCAGCCATTCGGGGACTAGTGGTTACGAGCAGTACTTC
TRBV28	TRBD1	TRBJ1-1	medium-sized	CASSLTGGSYTEAFF	TGTGCCAGCAGTTTGACAGGGGGTTCGTACACTGAAGCTTTCTTT
TRBV29-1	NA	TRBJ2-2	many	CSVRPSTGELFF	TGCAGCGTCCGTCCCTCCACCGGGGAGCTGTTTTTT
TRBV7-9	NA	TRBJ1-1	NA	CASSLADSTEAFF	TGTGCCAGCAGCTTAGCCGATAGCACTGAAGCTTTCTTT
TRBV28	NA	TRBJ2-5	many	CASSLPLDFGKEYQETQYF	TGTGCCAGCAGTTTACCATTGGATTTCGGGAAAGAGTACCAAGAGACCCAGTACTTC
TRBV19	NA	TRBJ1-5	many	CASSIAPGVNQPQHF	TGTGCCAGTAGTATAGCTCCGGGCGTCAATCAGCCCCAGCATTTT
TRBV27	TRBD1	TRBJ2-1	many	CASSPIRFRGHGNEQFF	TGTGCCAGCAGTCCGATAAGGTTCAGGGGGCATGGGAATGAGCAGTTCTTC
TRBV28	NA	TRBJ2-6	medium-sized	CASSSSGGSANVLTF	TGTGCCAGCAGTTCGTCAGGGGGGTCAGCCAACGTCCTGACTTTC
TRBV12-3/TRBV12-4	NA	TRBJ2-5	many	CASSLRQAQETQYF	TGTGCCAGCAGTCTAAGACAGGCGCAAGAGACCCAGTACTTC
TRBV21-1	NA	TRBJ2-7	many	CASSTLPLEQYF	TGTGCCAGCAGCACTTTGCCCCTCGAGCAGTACTTC
TRBV5-4	NA	TRBJ2-3	many	CASSLELAPPDTQYF	TGTGCCAGCAGCTTGGAGCTAGCGCCACCGGATACGCAGTATTTT
TRBV28	TRBD1	TRBJ2-3	many	CASSLSGGLGGLNTDTQYF	TGTGCCAGCAGTTTATCAGGGGGCTTGGGCGGGCTTAACACAGATACGCAGTATTTT
TRBV10-3	NA	TRBJ1-5	many	CAISESFSGVSNQPQHF	TGTGCCATCAGTGAGTCGTTTTCCGGGGTCAGCAATCAGCCCCAGCATTTT
TRBV7-9	TRBD1	TRBJ1-3	few	CASSAGQGDGNTIYF	TGTGCCAGCAGCGCCGGACAGGGCGACGGAAACACCATATATTTT
TRBV5-4	NA	TRBJ2-1	NA	CASSLVREQFF	TGTGCCAGCAGCTTGGTTCGTGAGCAGTTCTTC